This passage covers 4 T cell receptor beta chains from one sample sequenced in a study of brain T cells in children with intractable seizures (dated by TCRdb to the early 2020s). The library was prepared using the immunoSEQ multiplex PCR assay. TCRdb stores this immuneACCESS table with in-frame sequences only. Part of the clones is absent; in the studies checked, under half of the shortfall reflects unresolved V genes, and no reason is known for the rest. This sample lists tens of thousands of clones; roughly 91% were detected once. Over 1.5% of the sample is taken by the ten largest. Explained via the paper, the time point label denotes: resected brain tissue, or blood drawn just prior to surgery. The specimen comprised peripheral blood, sampled at surgery. The receptor source for this set is a boy under two years old with tuberous sclerosis and intractable seizures.

The rearrangement joins TRBV19 to TRBJ2-7; TRBD1 might be the D (6 bases). The CDR3 has 15 residues. V was cut by 5 bases and J by 1 base, with 15 bases left in between. Germline CDR1 is LNHDA and CDR2 is SQIVND (reference sequence). The CDR3 nucleotides are TGTGCCAGTAGTCCAGCCGACAGGACTTCCTACGAGCAGTACTTC. Translated: CASSPADRTSYEQYF.

The J gene is TRBJ1-1, the V gene TRBV6-4, with D maybe TRBD1 (6 bases). The CDR3 consists of 16 residues. Germline assignment: CDR1 MRHNA and CDR2 SNTAGT. V was clipped by 5 bases and J by 1 base, with 17 bases between them. CDR3 sequence reads: CASSSYWTVGNTEAFF. In DNA form, the CDR3 reads TGTGCCAGCAGTTCTTACTGGACAGTTGGGAACACTGAAGCTTTCTTT.

The chain employs TRBV11-3 and TRBJ1-1; 8 nucleotides line up with TRBD1. CDR3 length: 15 residues. Germline V CDR1 and CDR2: SGHNT, YENEEA. V lost 6 bases, J lost 1 base, and 7 bases stayed unmatched. The CDR3 loop is CASSEPGQENTEAFF. The CDR3 DNA follows: TGTGCCAGCAGTGAACCGGGACAGGAGAACACTGAAGCTTTCTTT. The entire variable domain, with the rest obtained from reference TRBV11-3 and TRBJ1-1, is as follows: EAGVVQSPRYKIIEKKQPVAFWCNPISGHNTLYWYLQNLGQGPELLIRYENEEAVDDSQLPKDRFSAERLKGVDSTLKIQPAELGDSAVYLCASSEPGQENTEAFFGQGTRLTVV.

The chain joins TRBV14 to TRBJ2-7; a possible D gene is TRBD2 (5 bases). V was shortened by 4 bases and J by 7 bases, with 14 bases between the two germline ends. CDR1 and CDR2 from the germline V gene are SGHDN and FVKESK. The CDR3 totals 13 residues. DNA of the CDR3: TGTGCCAGCAGCCGAGAACTACGGGGAGAGCAGTACTTC. It translates to CASSRELRGEQYF. The full variable domain, with the rest looked up from reference TRBV14 and TRBJ2-7, is EAGVTQFPSHSVIEKGQTVTLRCDPISGHDNLYWYRRVMGKEIKFLLHFVKESKQDESGMPNNRFLAERTGGTYSTLKVQPAELEDSGVYFCASSRELRGEQYFGPGTRLTVT.